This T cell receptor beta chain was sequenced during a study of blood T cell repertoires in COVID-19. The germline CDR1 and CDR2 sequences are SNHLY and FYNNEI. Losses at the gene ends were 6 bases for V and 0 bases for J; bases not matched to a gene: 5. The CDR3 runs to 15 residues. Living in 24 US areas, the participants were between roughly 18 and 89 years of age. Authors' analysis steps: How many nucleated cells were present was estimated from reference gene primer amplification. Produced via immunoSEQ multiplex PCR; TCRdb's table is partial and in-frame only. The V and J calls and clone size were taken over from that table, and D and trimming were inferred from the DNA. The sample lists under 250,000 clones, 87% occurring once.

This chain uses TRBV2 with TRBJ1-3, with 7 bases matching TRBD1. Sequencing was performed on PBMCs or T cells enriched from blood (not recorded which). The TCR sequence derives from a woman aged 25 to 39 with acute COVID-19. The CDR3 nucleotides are TGTGCCAGCAGGGGTGGGACAGCCTCTGGAAACACCATATATTTT. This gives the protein CASRGGTASGNTIYF.